The present T cell receptor beta chain was sequenced within a study of cytomegalovirus exposure and HLA in healthy donors. The V segment lost 2 bases and the J segment 4 bases; nucleotides outside the gene matches: 19. The CDR3 loop spans 20 amino acids. Per the germline V gene, CDR1 is SGHNT and CDR2 is YENEEA. Concerning this clone itself: The antigen remains unidentified.

60 Vbeta and 13 Jbeta primers were used in PCR. Profiling relied on immunoSEQ multiplex PCR, and the TCRdb table lists in-frame clones only, not all of them. Of some 200,000 clones in the sample, 70% to 85% are singletons; the top ten hold roughly 1.6%. Findings of the study overall: The Asian-associated ancestry cluster reportedly had fewer N-insertions than the approximately 630-donor mean in a later analysis.

Sequencing used PBMCs. The gene calls are TRBV11-3 and TRBJ2-3, with 9 bases identical to TRBD2. The clonotype comes from a man aged 50-60 years in good health and CMV-seronegative. The CDR3 coding sequence is TGTGCCAGCAGCTTACCCCGGGCCAAAGCGGGAGGTTGGTTGGCAGATACGCAGTATTTT. Residues: CASSLPRAKAGGWLADTQYF. Together with reference TRBV11-3 and TRBJ2-3, the CDR3 gives the full variable domain: EAGVVQSPRYKIIEKKQPVAFWCNPISGHNTLYWYLQNLGQGPELLIRYENEEAVDDSQLPKDRFSAERLKGVDSTLKIQPAELGDSAVYLCASSLPRAKAGGWLADTQYFGPGTRLTVL.